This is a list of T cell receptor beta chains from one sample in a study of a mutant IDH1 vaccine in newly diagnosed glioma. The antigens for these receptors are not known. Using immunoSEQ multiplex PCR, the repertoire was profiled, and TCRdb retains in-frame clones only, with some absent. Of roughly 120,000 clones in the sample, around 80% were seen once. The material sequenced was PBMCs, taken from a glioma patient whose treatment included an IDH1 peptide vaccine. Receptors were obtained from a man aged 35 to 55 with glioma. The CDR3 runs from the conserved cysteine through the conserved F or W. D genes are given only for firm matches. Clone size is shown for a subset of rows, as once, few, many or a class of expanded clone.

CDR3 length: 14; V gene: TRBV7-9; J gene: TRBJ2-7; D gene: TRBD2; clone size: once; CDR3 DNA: TGTGCCAGCAGCTTACGGGGAGGGCCCTACGAGCAGTACTTC; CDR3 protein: CASSLRGGPYEQYF
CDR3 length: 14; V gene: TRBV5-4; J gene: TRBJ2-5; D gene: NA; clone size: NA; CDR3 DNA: TGTGCCAGCAGCTTGTCCACGGCGGAGGAGACCCAGTACTTC; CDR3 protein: CASSLSTAEETQYF
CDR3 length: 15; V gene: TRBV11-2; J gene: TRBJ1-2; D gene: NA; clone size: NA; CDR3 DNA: TGTGCCAGCAGCAAGATTTTAGAGGTTTCCAATGGCTACACCTTC; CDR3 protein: CASSKILEVSNGYTF
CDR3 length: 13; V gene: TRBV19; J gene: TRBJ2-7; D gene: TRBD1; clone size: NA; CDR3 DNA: TGTGCCAGTAAGGAGACAGGGGGCTACGAGCAGTACTTC; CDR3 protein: CASKETGGYEQYF
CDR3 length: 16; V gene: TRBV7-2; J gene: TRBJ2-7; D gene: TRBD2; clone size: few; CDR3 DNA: TGTGCCAGCAGCTTAAACCCGGGACTAACAACCTACGAGCAGTACTTC; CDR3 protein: CASSLNPGLTTYEQYF
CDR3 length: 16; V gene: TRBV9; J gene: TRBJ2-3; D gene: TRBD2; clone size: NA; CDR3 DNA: TGTGCCAGCAGCGTAAAAGCGGGGGGAGCAAGAGATACGCAGTATTTT; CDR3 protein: CASSVKAGGARDTQYF
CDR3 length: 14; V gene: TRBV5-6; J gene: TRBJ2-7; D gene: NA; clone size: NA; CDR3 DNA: TGTGCCAGCAGTTTGACCCCCCTAGGGAACGAGCAGTACTTC; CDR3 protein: CASSLTPLGNEQYF
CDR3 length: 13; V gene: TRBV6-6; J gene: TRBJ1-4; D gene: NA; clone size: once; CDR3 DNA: TGTGCCAGCAGTTACAGGAGGGATGAAAAACTGTTTTTT; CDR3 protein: CASSYRRDEKLFF
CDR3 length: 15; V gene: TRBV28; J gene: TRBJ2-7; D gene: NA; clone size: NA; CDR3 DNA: TGTGCCAGCAGTTTTAGCGGAGGGAGCTCCTACGAGCAGTACTTC; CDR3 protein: CASSFSGGSSYEQYF
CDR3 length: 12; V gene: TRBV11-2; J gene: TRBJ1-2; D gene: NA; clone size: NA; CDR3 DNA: TGTGCCAGCAGCACGGACATTAGTGGCTACACCTTC; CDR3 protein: CASSTDISGYTF
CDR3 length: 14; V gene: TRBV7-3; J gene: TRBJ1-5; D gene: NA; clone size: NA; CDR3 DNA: TGTGCCAGCAGCCCGTCCGGGGGCAATCAGCCCCAGCATTTT; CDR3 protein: CASSPSGGNQPQHF
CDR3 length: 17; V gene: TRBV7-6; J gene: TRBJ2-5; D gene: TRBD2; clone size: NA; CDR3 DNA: TGTGCCAGCAGCTTAGTTGGACTAGCGGGGATACAAGAGACCCAGTACTTC; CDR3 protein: CASSLVGLAGIQETQYF
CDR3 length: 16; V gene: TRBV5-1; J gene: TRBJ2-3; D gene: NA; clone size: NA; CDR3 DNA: TGCGCCAGCAGCTTAACGGCAGGCGCTAGCACAGATACGCAGTATTTT; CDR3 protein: CASSLTAGASTDTQYF
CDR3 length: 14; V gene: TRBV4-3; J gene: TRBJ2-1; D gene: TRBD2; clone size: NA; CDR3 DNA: TGCGCCAGCAGCCAAGGGACTAGCTACAATGAGCAGTTCTTC; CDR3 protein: CASSQGTSYNEQFF
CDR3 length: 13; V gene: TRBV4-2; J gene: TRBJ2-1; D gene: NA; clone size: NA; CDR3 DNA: TGTGCCAGCAGCCACCGGAGGCGAAATGAGCAGTTCTTC; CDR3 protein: CASSHRRRNEQFF
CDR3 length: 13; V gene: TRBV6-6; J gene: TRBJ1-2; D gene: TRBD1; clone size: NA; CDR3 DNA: TGTGCCAGCAAATTTTTCGAGGGGGCTGGCTACACCTTC; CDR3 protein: CASKFFEGAGYTF
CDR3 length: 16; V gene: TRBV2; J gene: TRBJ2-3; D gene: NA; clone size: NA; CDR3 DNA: TGTGCCAGCAGTGTCGACATTGGGGCCCGGGGGGATACGCAGTATTTT; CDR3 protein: CASSVDIGARGDTQYF
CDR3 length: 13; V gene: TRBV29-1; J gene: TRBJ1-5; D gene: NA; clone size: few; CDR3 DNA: TGCAGCGTTGTGGAGGGGGTACATCAGCCCCAGCATTTT; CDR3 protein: CSVVEGVHQPQHF
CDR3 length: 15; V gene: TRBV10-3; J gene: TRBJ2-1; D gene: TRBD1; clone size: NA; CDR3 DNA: TGTGCCATCAAAGGTGCCCAGGGGGCGTACAATGAGCAGTTCTTC; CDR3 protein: CAIKGAQGAYNEQFF
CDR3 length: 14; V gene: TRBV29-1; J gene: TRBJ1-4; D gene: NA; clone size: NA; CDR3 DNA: TGCAGCGTCCAAAGCAGAGCCCCAAGTGAAAAACTGTTTTTT; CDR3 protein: CSVQSRAPSEKLFF
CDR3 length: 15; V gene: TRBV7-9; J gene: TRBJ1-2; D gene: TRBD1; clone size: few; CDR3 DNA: TGTGCCAGCAGCTTCCTCTCGACAGGGAACTATGGCTACACCTTC; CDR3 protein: CASSFLSTGNYGYTF
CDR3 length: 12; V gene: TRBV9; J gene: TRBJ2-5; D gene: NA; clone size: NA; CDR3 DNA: TGTGCCAGCAGCCCCAGTGGGGAGACCCAGTACTTC; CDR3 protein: CASSPSGETQYF
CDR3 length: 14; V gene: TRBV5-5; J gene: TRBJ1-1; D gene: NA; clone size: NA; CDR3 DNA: TGTGCCAGCAGCTTAGGACACCCGGGAACTGAAGCTTTCTTT; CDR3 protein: CASSLGHPGTEAFF
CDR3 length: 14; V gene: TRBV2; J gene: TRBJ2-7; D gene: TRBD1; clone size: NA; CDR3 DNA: TGTGCCAGCAGTGAGGGACAGGGGGCCTACGAGCAGTACTTC; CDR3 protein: CASSEGQGAYEQYF
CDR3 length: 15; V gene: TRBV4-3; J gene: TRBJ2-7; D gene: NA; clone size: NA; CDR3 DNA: TGCGCCAGCAGCCAAGGGGGGCTAGCGGTTGGGGAGCAGTACTTC; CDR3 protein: CASSQGGLAVGEQYF
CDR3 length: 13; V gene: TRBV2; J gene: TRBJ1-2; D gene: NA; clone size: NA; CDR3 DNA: TGTGCCAGCAGACTGACAGGCCTCTATGGCTACACCTTC; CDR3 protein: CASRLTGLYGYTF
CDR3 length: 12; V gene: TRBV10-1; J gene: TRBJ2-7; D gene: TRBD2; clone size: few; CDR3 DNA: TGCGCCAGCTCCCGGGAGGGCTACGAGCAGTACTTC; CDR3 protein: CASSREGYEQYF
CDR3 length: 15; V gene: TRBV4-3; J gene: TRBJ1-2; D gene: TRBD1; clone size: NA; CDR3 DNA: TGCGCCAGCAGCCGTACAGGGGGCGGGGGGTATGGCTACACCTTC; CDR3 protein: CASSRTGGGGYGYTF
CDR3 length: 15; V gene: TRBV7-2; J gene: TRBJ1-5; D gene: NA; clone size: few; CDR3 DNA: TGTGCCAGCAGCTTAGCGGGGTTTGGCAATCAGCCCCAGCATTTT; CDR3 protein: CASSLAGFGNQPQHF
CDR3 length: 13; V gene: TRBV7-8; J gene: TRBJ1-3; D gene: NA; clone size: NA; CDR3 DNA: TGTGCCAGCAGCTTAGGACAGGGAAACACCATATATTTT; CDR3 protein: CASSLGQGNTIYF
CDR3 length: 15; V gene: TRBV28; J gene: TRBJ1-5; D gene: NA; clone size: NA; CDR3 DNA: TGTGCCAGCAGCGCCCAGGAGACGAGCAATCAGCCCCAGCATTTT; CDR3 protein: CASSAQETSNQPQHF